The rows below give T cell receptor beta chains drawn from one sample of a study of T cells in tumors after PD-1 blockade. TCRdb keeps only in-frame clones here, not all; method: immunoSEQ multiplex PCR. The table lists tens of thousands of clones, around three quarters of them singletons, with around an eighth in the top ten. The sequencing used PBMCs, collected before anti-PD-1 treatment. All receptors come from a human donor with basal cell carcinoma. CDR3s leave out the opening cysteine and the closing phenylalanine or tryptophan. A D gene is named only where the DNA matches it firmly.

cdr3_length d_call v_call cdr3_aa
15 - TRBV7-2 ASSLAARGASGNTIY
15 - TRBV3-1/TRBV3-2 ASSQDNRQGSLYGYT
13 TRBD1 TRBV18 ASSPAGGTNTEAF
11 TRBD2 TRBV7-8 ASSSGLAYEQY
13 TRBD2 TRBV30 AWSGGLAGKETQY
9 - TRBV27 VVSSGNTIY
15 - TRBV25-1 ASSEGLIGGHTDTQY
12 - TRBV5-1 ASSFAVRGAEAF
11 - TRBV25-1 ASSESGFQPQH
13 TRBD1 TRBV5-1 ASSLQGGDISPLH
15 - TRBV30 AWSVPWVGLRGSPLH
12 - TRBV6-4 ASSEVRHQETQY
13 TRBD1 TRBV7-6 ASSLVGGETGELF
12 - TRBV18 ASSPRGTNTEAF
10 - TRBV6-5 ASRPSGNTIY
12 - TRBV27 ASSPLGDGEKLF
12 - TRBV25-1 ASTAVGVGTEAF
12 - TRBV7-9 ASTETGATGELF
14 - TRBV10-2 ASSEFARLRGGELF
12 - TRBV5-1 ASSLVGSRDEQY
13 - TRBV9 ASSVGYGGNTEAF
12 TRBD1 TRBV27 ASRDRGYNQPQH
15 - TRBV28 ASSLTGFGSMNTEAF
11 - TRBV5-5 ASSLSGDHGYT
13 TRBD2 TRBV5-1 ASSTGLAVQETQY
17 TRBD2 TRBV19 ASSTGLAGSRGVQETQY
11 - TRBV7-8 ASSSGVDSPLH
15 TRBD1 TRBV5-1 ASSWGQGSHRDNEQF
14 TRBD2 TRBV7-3 ASSPEAGIRADTQY
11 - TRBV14 ASSQDLLSEAF
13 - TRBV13 ASSLTGAGGEKLF
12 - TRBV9 ASSVQMRDSPLH
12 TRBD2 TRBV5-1 ARSGGGPVETQY
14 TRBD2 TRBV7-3 ASSISRGGSTDTQY
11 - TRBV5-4 ASSQGVEETQY
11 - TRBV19 ASTLRGGAEAF
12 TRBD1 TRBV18 ASSPGGSGNTIY
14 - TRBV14 ASSAQDTRSGNTIY
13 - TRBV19 ASSTRTANTGELF
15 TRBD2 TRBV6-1 ASSERERGLSKNIQY